A selection of T cell receptor beta chains follows, all from one sample in a study of early T cells in non-severe SARS-CoV-2 infection. One entry per CDR3 protein results from TCRdb running MiXCR on the 5' RACE reads. In the table there are about 58,000 distinct CDR3 sequences, roughly an eighth of which are singletons. The sequencing sample was made of whole blood. Receptors were obtained from an adult who was a healthcare worker with PCR-confirmed SARS-CoV-2 infection or an uninfected control (not recorded which). Both conserved end residues are part of each CDR3. A D gene is named only where the DNA matches it firmly. Not every row has a clone size; where given, it reads once, few, many or a size class.

abundance	d_gene	v_gene	j_gene	CDR3nt	CDR3aa
few	.	TRBV2	TRBJ1-5	TGTGCCAGCAGTGAAAGGCAGATTAGCAATCAGCCCCAGCATTTT	CASSERQISNQPQHF
few	TRBD2	TRBV7-6	TRBJ2-3	TGTGCCAGCAGCCCGACGACTAGCGGATGGGGGTTGGATACGCAGTATTTT	CASSPTTSGWGLDTQYF
few	TRBD2	TRBV6-2/TRBV6-3	TRBJ2-7	TGTGCCAGCACCCGAAGACTGGAACTAGCGAATGAGCAGTACTTC	CASTRRLELANEQYF
few	.	TRBV18	TRBJ1-1	TGTGCCAGCTCACTATGGAACCTTAAAGACACTGAAGCTTTCTTT	CASSLWNLKDTEAFF
many	TRBD1	TRBV9	TRBJ2-7	TGTGCCAGCAGCCCCGGGACAGGGACCTACGAGCAGTACTTC	CASSPGTGTYEQYF
many	TRBD1	TRBV27	TRBJ1-5	TGTGCCAGCAGTTTGGGAGGGGGCAACAATCAGCCCCAGCATTTT	CASSLGGGNNQPQHF
.	TRBD2	TRBV9	TRBJ2-2	TGTGCCAGCAGCGTAGTAGCGGGAGATACCGGGGAGCTGTTTTTT	CASSVVAGDTGELFF
.	.	TRBV2	TRBJ2-3	TGTGCCAGCAGAGTAGCGGAAAGCACAGATACGCAGTATTTT	CASRVAESTDTQYF
many	TRBD1	TRBV7-8	TRBJ2-7	TGTGCCAGCAGCGGGGACGGGACAGCTACTCTCTACGAGCAGTACTTC	CASSGDGTATLYEQYF
many	.	TRBV20-1	TRBJ2-7	TGCAGTGCTAGAGATCCGGCAGGGGTACCCTACGAGCAGTACTTC	CSARDPAGVPYEQYF
many	TRBD2	TRBV2	TRBJ2-5	TGTGCCGTGGATAGCGGGTCAGAGACCCAGTACTTC	CAVDSGSETQYF